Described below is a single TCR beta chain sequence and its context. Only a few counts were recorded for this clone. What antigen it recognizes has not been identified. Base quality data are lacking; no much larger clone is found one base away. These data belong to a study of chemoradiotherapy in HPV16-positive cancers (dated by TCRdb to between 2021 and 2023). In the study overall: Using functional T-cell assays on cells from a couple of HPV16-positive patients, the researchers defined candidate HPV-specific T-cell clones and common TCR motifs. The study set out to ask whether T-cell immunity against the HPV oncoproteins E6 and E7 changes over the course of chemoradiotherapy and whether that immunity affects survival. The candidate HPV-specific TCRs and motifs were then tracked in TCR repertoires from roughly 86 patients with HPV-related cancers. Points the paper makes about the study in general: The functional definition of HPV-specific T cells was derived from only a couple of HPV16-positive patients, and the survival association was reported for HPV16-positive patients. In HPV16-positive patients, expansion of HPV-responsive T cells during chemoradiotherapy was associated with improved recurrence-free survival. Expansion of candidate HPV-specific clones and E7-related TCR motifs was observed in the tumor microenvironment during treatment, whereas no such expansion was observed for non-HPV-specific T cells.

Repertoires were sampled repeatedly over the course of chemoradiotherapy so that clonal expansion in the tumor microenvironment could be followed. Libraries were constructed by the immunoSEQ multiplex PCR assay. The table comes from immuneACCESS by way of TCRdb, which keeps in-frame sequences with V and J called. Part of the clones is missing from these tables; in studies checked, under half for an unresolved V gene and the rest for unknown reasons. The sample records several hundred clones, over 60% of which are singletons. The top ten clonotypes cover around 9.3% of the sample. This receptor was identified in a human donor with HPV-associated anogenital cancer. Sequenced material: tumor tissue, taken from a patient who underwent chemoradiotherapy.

The base sequence is TGTGCCAGCAGCTTAACGGACGACCGAGCCCAGCATTTT. Translated, it gives CASSLTDDRAQHF. The chain was built from TRBV7-6 and TRBJ1-5; there is no confident call for the D gene. The CDR3 runs 13 amino acids, cysteine and phenylalanine included. The entry retains the CDR3 DNA only, 39 bases that are in frame from base 1. Per the germline V gene, SGHVS is the CDR1 and FNYEAQ is the CDR2. Trimming costs V 2 bases and J 11 bases, and their ends lie 13 bases apart.